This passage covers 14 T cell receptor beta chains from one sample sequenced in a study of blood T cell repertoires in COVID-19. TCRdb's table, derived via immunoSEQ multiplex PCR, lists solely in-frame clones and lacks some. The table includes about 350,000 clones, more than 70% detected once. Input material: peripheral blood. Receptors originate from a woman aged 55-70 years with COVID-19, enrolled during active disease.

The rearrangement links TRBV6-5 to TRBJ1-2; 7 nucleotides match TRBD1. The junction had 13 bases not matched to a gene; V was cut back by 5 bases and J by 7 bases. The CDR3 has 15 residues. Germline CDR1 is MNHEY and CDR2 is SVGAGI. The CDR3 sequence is CASSPRGRGKFGYTF. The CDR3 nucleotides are TGTGCCAGCAGTCCTAGGGGCAGGGGGAAATTTGGCTACACCTTC.

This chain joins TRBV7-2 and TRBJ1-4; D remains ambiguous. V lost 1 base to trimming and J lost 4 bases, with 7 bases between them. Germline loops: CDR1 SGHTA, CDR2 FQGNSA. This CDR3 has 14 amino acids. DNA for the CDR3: TGTGCCAGCAGCTTAGGACGGAGTAATGAAAAACTGTTTTTT. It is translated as CASSLGRSNEKLFF. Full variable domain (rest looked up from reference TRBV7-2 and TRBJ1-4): GAGVSQSPSNKVTEKGKDVELRCDPISGHTALYWYRQSLGQGLEFLIYFQGNSAPDKSGLPSDRFSAERTGGSVSTLTIQRTQQEDSAVYLCASSLGRSNEKLFFGSGTQLSVL.

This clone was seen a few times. In DNA, the CDR3 is TGTGCCAGCAGCTACCAGGTGAACACTGAAGCTTTCTTT. Amino acid sequence: CASSYQVNTEAFF. V usage is TRBV5-6 and J usage is TRBJ1-1, with no clear D. Germline V lookup: CDR1 SGHDT, CDR2 YYEEEE. This CDR3 spans 13 amino acids. The ends were cut back, 3 bases at V and 0 bases at J, with 6 bases in the middle.

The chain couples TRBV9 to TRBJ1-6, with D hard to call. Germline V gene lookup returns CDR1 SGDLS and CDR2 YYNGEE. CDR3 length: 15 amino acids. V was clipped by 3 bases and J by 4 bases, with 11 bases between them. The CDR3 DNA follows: TGTGCCAGCAGCGCCCTGGAGGGATATAATTCACCCCTCCACTTT. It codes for CASSALEGYNSPLHF.

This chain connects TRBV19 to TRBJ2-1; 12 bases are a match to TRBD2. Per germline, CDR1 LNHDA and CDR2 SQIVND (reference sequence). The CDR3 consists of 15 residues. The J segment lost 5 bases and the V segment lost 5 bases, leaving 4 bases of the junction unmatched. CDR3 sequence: CASSPGLAGNNEQFF. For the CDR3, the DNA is TGTGCCAGTAGTCCCGGACTAGCGGGGAACAATGAGCAGTTCTTC.

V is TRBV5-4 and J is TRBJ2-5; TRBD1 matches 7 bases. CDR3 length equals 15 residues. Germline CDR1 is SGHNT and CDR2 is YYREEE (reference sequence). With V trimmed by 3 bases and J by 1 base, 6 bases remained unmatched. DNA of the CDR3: TGTGCCAGCAGCTGGGGGCGACAGGGCCAAGAGACCCAGTACTTC. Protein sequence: CASSWGRQGQETQYF. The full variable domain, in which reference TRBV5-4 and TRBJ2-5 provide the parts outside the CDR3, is ETGVTQSPTHLIKTRGQQVTLRCSSQSGHNTVSWYQQALGQGPQFIFQYYREEENGRGNFPPRFSGLQFPNYSSELNVNALELDDSALYLCASSWGRQGQETQYFGPGTRLLVL.

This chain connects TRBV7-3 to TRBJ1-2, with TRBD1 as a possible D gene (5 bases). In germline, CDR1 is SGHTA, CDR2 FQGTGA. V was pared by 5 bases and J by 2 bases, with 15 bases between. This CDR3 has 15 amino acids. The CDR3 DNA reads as TGTGCCAGCAGCCTCGGGGGACGGCCAAACTATGGCTACACCTTC. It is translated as CASSLGGRPNYGYTF.

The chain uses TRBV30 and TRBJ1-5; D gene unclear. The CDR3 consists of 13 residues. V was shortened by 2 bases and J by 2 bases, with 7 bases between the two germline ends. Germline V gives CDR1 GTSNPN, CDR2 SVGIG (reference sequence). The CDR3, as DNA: TGTGCCTGGAGTATTAATGGCAATCAGCCCCAGCATTTT. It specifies CAWSINGNQPQHF.

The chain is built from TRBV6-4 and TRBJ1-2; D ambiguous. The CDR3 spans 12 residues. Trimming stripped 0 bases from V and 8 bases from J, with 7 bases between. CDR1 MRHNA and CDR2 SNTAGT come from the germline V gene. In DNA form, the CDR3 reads TGTGCCAGCAGTGACTCGAGATGGGGCTACACCTTC. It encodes CASSDSRWGYTF.

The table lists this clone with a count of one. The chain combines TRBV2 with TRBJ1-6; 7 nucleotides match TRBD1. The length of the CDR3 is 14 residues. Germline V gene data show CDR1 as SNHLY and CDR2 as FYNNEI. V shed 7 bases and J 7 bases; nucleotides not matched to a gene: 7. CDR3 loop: CASKLGQPNSPLHF. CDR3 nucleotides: TGTGCCAGCAAGTTGGGACAGCCAAATTCACCCCTCCACTTT.

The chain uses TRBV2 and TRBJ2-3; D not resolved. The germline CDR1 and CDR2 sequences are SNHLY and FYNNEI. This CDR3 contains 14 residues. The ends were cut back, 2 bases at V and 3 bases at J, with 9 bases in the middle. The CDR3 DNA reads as TGTGCCAGCAGTGAACGGGTCCCAACAGATACGCAGTATTTT. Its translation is CASSERVPTDTQYF.

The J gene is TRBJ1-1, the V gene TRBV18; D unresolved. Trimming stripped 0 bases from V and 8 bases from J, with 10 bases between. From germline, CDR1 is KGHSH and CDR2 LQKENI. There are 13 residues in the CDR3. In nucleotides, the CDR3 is TGTGCCAGCTCACCACCCCCCTCCCTGGAAGCTTTCTTT. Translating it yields CASSPPPSLEAFF.

CDR3 DNA: TGTGCCAGCAGCTTATATCCGGGACTCACAGATACGCAGTATTTT. Residues: CASSLYPGLTDTQYF. The V and J genes are TRBV7-9 and TRBJ2-3; tentatively, D is TRBD2 (6 bases). The V end was cut by 2 bases, the J end by 2 bases, with 11 bases between. The CDR3 is 15 residues long. Germline assignment: CDR1 SEHNR and CDR2 FQNEAQ (reference sequence).

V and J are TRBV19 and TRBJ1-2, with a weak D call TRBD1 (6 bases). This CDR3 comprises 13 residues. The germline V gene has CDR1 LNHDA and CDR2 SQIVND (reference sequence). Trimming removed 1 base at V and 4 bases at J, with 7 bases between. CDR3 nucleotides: TGTGCCAGTAGTATAGGGGGGCCCTATGGCTACACCTTC. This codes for CASSIGGPYGYTF.